One sample yielded the 10 T cell receptor beta chains listed below, sequenced in a study of OX40 agonist ivuxolimab in advanced cancers. TCRdb's table, derived via immunoSEQ multiplex PCR, lists solely in-frame clones and lacks some. The table lists tens of thousands of clones, about nine tenths of them singletons. The input for sequencing was CD4+ or CD8+ T cells sorted from blood, taken in a trial of the OX40 agonist ivuxolimab. These receptors were collected from an adult with an advanced solid tumor such as melanoma, head and neck, liver or kidney cancer.

This clone showed up just once. The rearrangement uses TRBV2 and TRBJ2-5; D unresolved. V was pared by 0 bases and J by 3 bases, with 8 bases between. CDR1 and CDR2 (germline): SNHLY, FYNNEI. The CDR3 totals 14 residues. The CDR3: CASSEAQQKETQYF. The CDR3 DNA is TGTGCCAGCAGTGAAGCCCAACAAAAAGAGACCCAGTACTTC.

V and J are TRBV27 and TRBJ2-3; D tentatively reads TRBD1 or TRBD2 (5 bases each). This CDR3 has 13 amino acids. V shed 3 bases and J shed 1 base, with 5 bases lying between them. CDR1 and CDR2 from the germline V gene are MNHEY and SMNVEV (reference sequence). The CDR3 spells CASSLGGTDTQYF. The DNA of the CDR3 is TGTGCCAGCAGTTTGGGGGGCACAGATACGCAGTATTTT.

The CDR3 region has the DNA TGTGCCAGCACCCGTAGGGACAGGGAGGTTTACAATGAGCAGTTCTTC. This encodes CASTRRDREVYNEQFF. The rearrangement uses TRBV2 and TRBJ2-1; 9 bases are shared with TRBD1. Germline V gene data show CDR1 as SNHLY and CDR2 as FYNNEI. The CDR3 covers 16 residues. The V segment lost 7 bases and the J segment 4 bases; nucleotides outside the gene matches: 11.

DNA for the CDR3: TGTGCCAGCACGAGACTAGCGGGAGACAATGAGCAGTTCTTC. It codes for CASTRLAGDNEQFF. This chain connects TRBV6-4 to TRBJ2-1; 12 bases are a match to TRBD2. Germline V gives CDR1 MRHNA, CDR2 SNTAGT. There are 14 residues in the CDR3. The V segment lost 7 bases and the J segment 5 bases; nucleotides outside the gene matches: 3.

The V call is TRBV5-5, the J call TRBJ1-2; 7 positions match TRBD1. Trimming cost V 5 bases and J 6 bases; bases outside gene matches: 4. This CDR3 is built from 12 residues. The germline CDR1 and CDR2 sequences are SGHKS and YYEKEE (reference sequence). CDR3 nucleotides: TGTGCCAGCAGTTTAGGGACAGATGGCTACACCTTC. This translates into CASSLGTDGYTF.

DNA of the CDR3: TGTGCCAGCAGTTTAGCGGGAGGATACAATGAGCAGTTCTTC. Translated, it gives CASSLAGGYNEQFF. The chain is built from TRBV27 and TRBJ2-1; TRBD2 agrees at 8 bases. This CDR3 is 14 amino acids long. Germline lookup yields CDR1 MNHEY and CDR2 SMNVEV (reference sequence). Trimming took 2 bases from V and 4 from J; bases not matched to a gene: 1.

Remarks on this clone: The same CDR3 is also encoded by other DNA sequences in this sample. The genes are TRBV28 and TRBJ2-7; D not certain. Trimming stripped 2 bases from V and 3 bases from J, with 2 bases between. The CDR3 runs to 11 residues. Germline V gene sequence: CDR1 MDHEN, CDR2 SYDVKM. The CDR3 nucleotides are TGTGCCAGCAGTTTAGGCTACGAGCAGTACTTC. Protein: CASSLGYEQYF.

In DNA, the CDR3 is TGCAGCGTTTTTAAGGGGCAGACAGATACGCAGTATTTT. Protein: CSVFKGQTDTQYF. The chain links TRBV29-1 to TRBJ2-3, with D possibly TRBD1 on 5 matching bases. Between the trimmed V and J ends, which lost 5 bases and 3 bases, there was a span of 12 bases. The CDR3 is 13 residues long. CDR1 SQVTM and CDR2 ANQGSEA come from the germline V gene.

The CDR3 loop is CASRRQGYSNQPQHF. The DNA for the CDR3 is TGTGCCAGCAGGCGACAGGGTTATAGCAATCAGCCCCAGCATTTT. The V gene is TRBV6-1, the J gene TRBJ1-5, with 7 bases identical to TRBD1. CDR3 length: 15 residues. CDR1 is MNHNS, CDR2 SASEGT, per germline. Losses at the gene ends were 6 bases for V and 0 bases for J; bases not matched to a gene: 5.

The chain joins TRBV5-5 to TRBJ1-4, with D possibly being TRBD1 (6 bases). V was shortened by 0 bases and J by 6 bases, with 9 bases between the two germline ends. CDR1 is SGHKS and CDR2 is YYEKEE in the germline V gene (reference sequence). CDR3 length: 14 residues. In nucleotides, the CDR3 is TGTGCCAGCAGCTTGGACCCAGGGGATGAAAAACTGTTTTTT. Its protein is CASSLDPGDEKLFF.